The 15 T cell receptor beta chains below all came from one sample that was sequenced in a study of blood T cell repertoires in COVID-19 (dated by TCRdb to the early 2020s). The library was made by the immunoSEQ multiplex PCR assay. TCRdb carries this immuneACCESS record with in-frame sequences only. Its versions omit some clonotypes, under half of them owing to an unresolved V gene in the studies checked, with the rest unexplained. For this sample there are about 200,000 clones; over 85% appear just once. The ten biggest clones cover 3% to 4% of the sample. The material sequenced was PBMCs or T cells enriched from blood (not recorded which). All receptors derive from a woman aged 30 to 39 with acute COVID-19.

The chain links TRBV28 to TRBJ1-5, with 7 nucleotides matching TRBD1. The ends lost 3 bases at V and 2 bases at J; junction bases unmatched: 1. Germline lookup yields CDR1 MDHEN and CDR2 SYDVKM. The CDR3 is made up of 14 amino acids. CDR3 in DNA: TGTGCCAGCAGTTTCGGACAGGGCAATCAGCCCCAGCATTTT. Protein product: CASSFGQGNQPQHF.

The V gene is TRBV9, the J gene TRBJ1-4, with unresolved D. Germline loops: CDR1 SGDLS, CDR2 YYNGEE. CDR3 length equals 16 residues. Deletions cut 0 bases from V and 4 bases from J, with 13 bases between. The CDR3 region is CASSVAAGRINEKLFF. The CDR3 bases are TGTGCCAGCAGCGTAGCTGCGGGTCGCATTAATGAAAAACTGTTTTTT. Using reference TRBV9 and TRBJ1-4 for the parts outside the CDR3, the full variable domain is DSGVTQTPKHLITATGQRVTLRCSPRSGDLSVYWYQQSLDQGLQFLIQYYNGEERAKGNILERFSAQQFPDLHSELNLSSLELGDSALYFCASSVAAGRINEKLFFGSGTQLSVL.

The chain combines TRBV28 with TRBJ2-7, with a weak D call TRBD1 (5 bases). The CDR3 is 16 residues long. V lost 1 base and J lost 4, with 17 bases in between. Looked up from germline, CDR1 is MDHEN and CDR2 is SYDVKM. The CDR3 loop is CASSLYVTGATYEQYF. The DNA for the CDR3 is TGTGCCAGCAGTTTATACGTTACTGGGGCAACTTACGAGCAGTACTTC.

The chain combines TRBV7-9 with TRBJ2-7, with TRBD1 matching 10 bases. The V gene end was trimmed by 5 bases and the J gene end by 3 bases; junction bases not matched to a gene: 4. Germline lookup yields CDR1 SEHNR and CDR2 FQNEAQ (reference sequence). This CDR3 spans 14 amino acids. This CDR3 reads CASSPRTGGYEQYF. CDR3 DNA: TGTGCCAGCAGCCCCAGGACAGGGGGCTACGAGCAGTACTTC.

The CDR3 bases are TGTGCCAGCAGCGCACTGCGGACAGAACACACTGAAGCTTTCTTT. Its translation is CASSALRTEHTEAFF. The V gene is TRBV9, the J gene TRBJ1-1, with D possibly matching TRBD1 (6 bases). In germline, CDR1 is SGDLS, CDR2 YYNGEE. This CDR3 has 15 residues. V was trimmed by 3 bases and J by 3 bases, leaving 15 bases between them.

V is TRBV24-1 and J is TRBJ1-2; TRBD1 matches 9 bases. Germline CDR1 and CDR2: KGHDR and SFDVKD. The CDR3 is 14 residues long. With V trimmed by 3 bases and J by 8 bases, 6 bases remained unmatched. The CDR3 nucleotides read TGTGCCACCAGTGATCAGGGACAGGGCGCGGGCTACACCTTC. This translates into CATSDQGQGAGYTF.

The V call is TRBV6-1, the J call TRBJ1-6, with 9 bases lining up with TRBD1. CDR1 MNHNS and CDR2 SASEGT come from the germline V gene. J gave up 7 bases and V 4 bases, and 8 bases lay outside the gene matches. This CDR3 comprises 16 residues. The CDR3 loop reads CASSAWTGDRNSPLHF. Here the CDR3 DNA reads TGTGCCAGCAGTGCTTGGACAGGGGATCGGAATTCACCCCTCCACTTT.

CDR3 protein: CASSSLAVGGTDTQYF. In nucleotides, the CDR3 is TGTGCCAGCAGCTCCCTAGCGGTTGGGGGCACAGATACGCAGTATTTT. The rearrangement links TRBV7-6 to TRBJ2-3; 7 nucleotides align to TRBD2. From germline, CDR1 is SGHVS and CDR2 FNYEAQ. This CDR3 has 16 residues. The junction had 8 bases not matched to a gene; V was cut back by 4 bases and J by 1 base.

The V call is TRBV19, the J call TRBJ1-2; TRBD1 aligns across 9 bases. Germline V gene lookup returns CDR1 LNHDA and CDR2 SQIVND (reference sequence). The CDR3 runs to 14 residues. V lost 3 bases, J lost 7 bases, and 6 bases stayed unmatched. The CDR3 DNA reads TGTGCCAGTAGTATCGGACAGGGGACCTTTGGCTACACCTTC. Translated, it gives CASSIGQGTFGYTF.

This clone was seen more than once but under ten times. V and J are TRBV2 and TRBJ1-5; TRBD1 agrees at 7 bases. V was clipped by 7 bases and J by 7 bases; unmatched bases: 13. Germline loops: CDR1 SNHLY, CDR2 FYNNEI. The length of the CDR3 is 15 residues. CDR3 amino acids: CASTPGTDRKQPQHF. The CDR3 DNA reads as TGTGCCAGCACCCCCGGGACAGACAGGAAGCAGCCCCAGCATTTT.

Turning to this clone: A junction end diverges from the germline sequence, so it may reflect a read error. The chain links TRBV12-3 or TRBV12-4 to TRBJ2-1; 7 nucleotides match TRBD2. CDR3 length: 13 amino acids. The CDR3, as DNA: TGTGCCAGCAGTCCCGGACTAGTTGGGATCGAGATCTTC. It translates to CASSPGLVGIEIF.

The CDR3 nucleotides are TGCTGCCACTGGGACTTCCAAGAGACCCAGTACTTC. It is translated as CCHWDFQETQYF. This chain joins TRBV29-1 and TRBJ2-5, with TRBD2 as a possible D gene (6 bases). The CDR3 length is 12 residues. Germline CDR1 SQVTM, CDR2 ANQGSEA.

This clone appeared a few times. The V and J genes are TRBV6-2 or TRBV6-3 and TRBJ1-4; no clear D gene. Trimming left V 0 bases short and J 8 bases short, with 10 bases between. The CDR3 is 14 amino acids. Per germline, CDR1 MNHEY and CDR2 SVGEGT. The CDR3 sequence: CASSYSTEAEKLFF. DNA of the CDR3: TGTGCCAGCAGTTACTCGACGGAGGCGGAAAAACTGTTTTTT.

This chain joins TRBV24-1 and TRBJ1-1, with 9 bases identical to TRBD1. Germline V gene data show CDR1 as KGHDR and CDR2 as SFDVKD. CDR3 length equals 15 residues. Germline trimming cut 6 bases from V and 5 bases from J; bases unmatched to any gene: 9. The CDR3 loop is CATSSTGGIDTEAFF. CDR3 bases: TGTGCCACCAGTTCGACAGGGGGGATTGATACTGAAGCTTTCTTT.

This clone occurred once. The rearrangement uses TRBV5-1 and TRBJ2-4, with TRBD2 as a possible D gene (6 bases). The germline V gene has CDR1 SGHRS and CDR2 YFSETQ. The CDR3 totals 15 residues. Trimming stripped 2 bases from V and 5 bases from J, with 14 bases between. The CDR3 loop reads CASSFQRGGENIQYF. Written as DNA, the CDR3 is TGCGCCAGCAGCTTTCAGAGGGGCGGGGAAAACATTCAGTACTTC. The whole variable domain, filled in from reference TRBV5-1 and TRBJ2-4, reads KAGVTQTPRYLIKTRGQQVTLSCSPISGHRSVSWYQQTPGQGLQFLFEYFSETQRNKGNFPGRFSGRQFSNSRSEMNVSTLELGDSALYLCASSFQRGGENIQYFGAGTRLSVL.